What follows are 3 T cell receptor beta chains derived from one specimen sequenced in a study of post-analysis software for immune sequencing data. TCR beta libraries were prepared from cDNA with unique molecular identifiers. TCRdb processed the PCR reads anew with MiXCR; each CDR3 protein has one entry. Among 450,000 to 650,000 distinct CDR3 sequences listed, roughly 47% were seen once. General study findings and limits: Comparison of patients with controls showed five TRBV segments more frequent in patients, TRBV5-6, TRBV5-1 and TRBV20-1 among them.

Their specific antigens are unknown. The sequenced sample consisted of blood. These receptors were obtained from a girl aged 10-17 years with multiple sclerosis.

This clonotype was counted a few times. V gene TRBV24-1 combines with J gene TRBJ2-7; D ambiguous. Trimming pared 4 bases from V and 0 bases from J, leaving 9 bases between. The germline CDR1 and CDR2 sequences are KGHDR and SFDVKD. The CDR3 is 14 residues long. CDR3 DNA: TGTGCCACCAGTGACAGTTATAACTCCTACGAGCAGTACTTC. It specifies CATSDSYNSYEQYF.

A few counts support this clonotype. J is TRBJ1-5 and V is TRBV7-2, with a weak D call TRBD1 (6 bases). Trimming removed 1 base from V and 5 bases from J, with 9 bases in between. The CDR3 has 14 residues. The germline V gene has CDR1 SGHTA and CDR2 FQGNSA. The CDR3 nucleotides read TGTGCCAGCAGCTTAGGTAACAGGGATCAGCCCCAGCATTTT. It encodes CASSLGNRDQPQHF.

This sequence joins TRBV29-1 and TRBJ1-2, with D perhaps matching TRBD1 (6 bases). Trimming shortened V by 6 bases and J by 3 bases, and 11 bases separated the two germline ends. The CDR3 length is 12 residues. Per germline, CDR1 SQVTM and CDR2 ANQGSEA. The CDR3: CSVANRDYGYTF. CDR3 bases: TGCAGCGTGGCAAACAGGGACTATGGCTACACCTTC.